A selection of T cell receptor beta chains follows, all from one sample in a study of OX40 agonist ivuxolimab in advanced cancers. Here immunoSEQ multiplex PCR was the method, and the copy in TCRdb shows in-frame clones only, minus some. The table includes approximately 80,000 clones, roughly 94% detected once. The specimen comprised CD4+ or CD8+ T cells sorted from blood, sampled in a trial of the OX40 agonist ivuxolimab. The receptor set was obtained from an adult with an advanced solid tumor such as melanoma, head and neck, liver or kidney cancer. The CDR3 runs from the conserved cysteine through the conserved F or W. The D gene is left open where the match is weak. Not every row has a clone size; where given, it reads once, few, many or a size class.

NA,TRBJ2-7,TRBV28,NA,CASSTITTVEGGQYF,TGTGCCAGCAGTACCATAACGACGGTGGAGGGCGGGCAGTACTTC
NA,TRBJ1-5,TRBV4-1,few,CASSQELDTYQPQHF,TGCGCCAGCAGCCAAGAATTGGACACGTATCAGCCCCAGCATTTT
NA,TRBJ2-4,TRBV5-8,NA,CASSPSGGALDIQYF,TGTGCCAGCAGCCCCTCGGGTGGGGCGCTGGACATTCAGTACTTC
NA,TRBJ2-3,TRBV4-3,NA,CASSQVGSDTQYF,TGCGCCAGCAGCCAAGTAGGATCAGATACGCAGTATTTT
NA,TRBJ1-1,TRBV6-1,NA,CASSDSYRAANTEAFF,TGTGCCAGCAGTGACAGCTACAGGGCTGCTAACACTGAAGCTTTCTTT
NA,TRBJ2-3,TRBV2,once,CASSVVHTTSTDTQYF,TGTGCCAGCAGTGTCGTCCACACCACTAGCACAGATACGCAGTATTTT
NA,TRBJ2-7,TRBV13,few,CASSPGSYEQYF,TGTGCCAGCAGCCCCGGAAGCTACGAGCAGTACTTC
TRBD1,TRBJ1-1,TRBV4-1,once,CASSQGTGFWAFF,TGCGCCAGCAGCCAGGGGACAGGCTTTTGGGCTTTCTTT
NA,TRBJ1-3,TRBV6-6,NA,CASSYSYTIYF,TGTGCCAGCAGTTACTCTTACACCATATATTTT
NA,TRBJ2-2,TRBV28,NA,CASSLFPGELFF,TGTGCCAGCAGTTTATTCCCCGGGGAGCTGTTTTTT
TRBD1,TRBJ2-1,TRBV15,NA,CATSRGDRENEQFF,TGTGCCACCAGCAGGGGCGACAGGGAAAATGAGCAGTTCTTC
NA,TRBJ2-7,TRBV27,NA,CASGEGSSYEQYF,TGTGCCAGCGGAGAAGGGAGCTCCTACGAGCAGTACTTC
NA,TRBJ1-3,TRBV21-1,NA,CASSKALWVGSGNTIYF,NA
NA,TRBJ2-3,TRBV4-2,NA,CASSQVEGLSSTDTQYF,TGTGCCAGCAGCCAAGTTGAGGGACTTTCTAGCACAGATACGCAGTATTTT
NA,TRBJ1-1,TRBV27,NA,CASSLSSLSNTEAFF,TGTGCCAGCAGTTTATCTAGCCTTTCGAACACTGAAGCTTTCTTT
TRBD2,TRBJ2-1,TRBV11-2,NA,CASSAGTSGGYNEQFF,TGTGCCAGCAGCGCCGGGACTAGCGGGGGGTACAATGAGCAGTTCTTC
NA,TRBJ2-7,TRBV7-9,NA,CASSLELVGYEQYF,TGTGCCAGCAGCTTAGAACTAGTCGGCTACGAGCAGTACTTC
NA,TRBJ2-1,TRBV5-6,NA,CASSLPGTYNEQFF,TGTGCCAGCAGCTTGCCGGGAACCTACAATGAGCAGTTCTTC
NA,TRBJ1-2,TRBV19,NA,CASSALAYGYTF,TGTGCCAGTAGTGCCCTCGCCTATGGCTACACCTTC
NA,TRBJ1-1,TRBV19,NA,CASSDGSLGTEAFF,TGTGCCAGTAGCGATGGGTCCCTCGGGACTGAAGCTTTCTTT
NA,TRBJ2-7,TRBV30,NA,CAWSVLPLTYEQYF,TGTGCCTGGAGTGTACTCCCCTTAACCTACGAGCAGTACTTC
TRBD1,TRBJ2-2,TRBV5-4,NA,CASSETGIGELFF,TGTGCCAGCAGCGAGACAGGGATCGGGGAGCTGTTTTTT
TRBD2,TRBJ2-3,TRBV27,NA,CASGPAGDHTQYF,TGTGCCAGCGGACCGGCGGGGGACCATACGCAGTATTTT
NA,TRBJ2-7,TRBV19,once,CASSSGPSYEQYF,TGTGCCAGTAGCTCCGGGCCCTCCTACGAGCAGTACTTC